This T cell receptor beta chain was sequenced in a study of T cell responses to AZD1222 COVID-19 vaccine. TCRdb's table, derived via immunoSEQ multiplex PCR, lists solely in-frame clones and lacks some. The sample contains tens of thousands of clones, about nine tenths of which appear only once. Study conclusions and caveats: White British ancestry dominated among donors, who included more females, and clonal diversity was possibly underestimated. Among AZD1222 vaccinees, only five or six were seropositive at baseline.

This clone was detected only once. Its antigen is not identified. V was trimmed by 6 bases and J by 0 bases, leaving 8 bases between them. Germline V gives CDR1 SQVTM, CDR2 ANQGSEA. The CDR3 is 12 amino acids. The origin of this receptor is an adult in good health. J is TRBJ1-2 and V is TRBV29-1, with D tentatively TRBD1 (6 bases). The sample was peripheral blood, taken on day 0 of AZD1222 vaccination. CDR3 bases: TGCAGCGTCACAGGGTCTAACTATGGCTACACCTTC. This gives the protein CSVTGSNYGYTF. The complete variable domain, with remaining parts taken from reference TRBV29-1 and TRBJ1-2, reads SAVISQKPSRDICQRGTSLTIQCQVDSQVTMMFWYRQQPGQSLTLIATANQGSEATYESGFVIDKFPISRPNLTFSTLTVSNMSPEDSSIYLCSVTGSNYGYTFGSGTRLTVV.